This T cell receptor (beta chain) was recorded in a study of T-cell memory formation after mild COVID-19. Study-wide points: Day 37-peaking second-wave clones had unconfirmed SARS-CoV-2 specificity.

Trimming removed 2 bases from V and 4 bases from J; junction bases left unmatched: 1. The CDR3 is made up of 14 amino acids. Germline values: CDR1 SGHTA, CDR2 FQGNSA. Concerning this clonotype itself: Its antigen is unknown.

Employing constant-segment primers, 5'RACE generated TCR alpha and TCR beta cDNA libraries bearing sample barcodes and UMIs. In TCRdb, the 5' RACE reads were re-called with MiXCR into one record per CDR3 protein. The table records 120,000 to 150,000 distinct CDR3 sequences, 6% of them present only once. The chain uses TRBV7-2 and TRBJ2-7; 11 bases are a match to TRBD2. Sequencing input: PBMCs or a T cell subset sorted from them (not recorded which). The clonotype comes from an adult woman who had mild COVID-19 (a few samples of this study predate the infection). Cell type and time point are not known. Here the CDR3 reads CASSLTSGGYEQYF. CDR3 nucleotide sequence: TGTGCCAGCAGCTTAACTAGCGGGGGTTACGAGCAGTACTTC.